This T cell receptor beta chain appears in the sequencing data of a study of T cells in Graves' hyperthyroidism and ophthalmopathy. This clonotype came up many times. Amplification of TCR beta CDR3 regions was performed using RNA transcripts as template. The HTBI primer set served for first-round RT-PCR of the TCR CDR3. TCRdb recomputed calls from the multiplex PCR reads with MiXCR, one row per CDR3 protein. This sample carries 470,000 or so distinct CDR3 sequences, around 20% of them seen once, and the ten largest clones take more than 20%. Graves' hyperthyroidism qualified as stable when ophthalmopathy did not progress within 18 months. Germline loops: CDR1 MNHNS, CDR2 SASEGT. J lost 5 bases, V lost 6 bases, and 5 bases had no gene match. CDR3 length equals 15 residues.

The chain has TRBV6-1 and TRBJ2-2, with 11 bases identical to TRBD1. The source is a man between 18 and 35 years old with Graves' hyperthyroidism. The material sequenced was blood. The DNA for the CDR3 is TGTGCCAGCAGGAGGGACAGGGGGTATACCGGGGAGCTGTTTTTT. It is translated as CASRRDRGYTGELFF.